This T cell receptor beta chain was captured in a study of glioma-infiltrating T cells after dendritic cell vaccination. Turning to the study itself: Dendritic cells derived from monocytes and pulsed with autologous tumor lysate formed the vaccine.

Unmatched junction bases numbered 19, after V lost 6 bases and J lost 8 bases. CDR3 length: 16 residues. Germline CDR1 is SGDLS and CDR2 is YYNGEE. Measured with immunoSEQ multiplex PCR; TCRdb has only the in-frame clones, and not every one. The table lists about 94,000 clones, 80% of them singletons, with 5.4% in the top ten. Indicated time point: after dendritic cell vaccination, including at tumor progression/relapse. None of the glioblastoma patients had an isocitrate dehydrogenase mutation. The sample here was blood, taken after dendritic cell vaccination. This receptor was identified in a human donor with glioblastoma. V and J are TRBV9 and TRBJ1-2; 7 bases fit TRBD1. CDR3 loop: CASTKNDRVSLGGYTF. DNA for the CDR3: TGTGCCAGCACCAAAAACGACAGGGTCTCGTTGGGAGGCTACACCTTC.